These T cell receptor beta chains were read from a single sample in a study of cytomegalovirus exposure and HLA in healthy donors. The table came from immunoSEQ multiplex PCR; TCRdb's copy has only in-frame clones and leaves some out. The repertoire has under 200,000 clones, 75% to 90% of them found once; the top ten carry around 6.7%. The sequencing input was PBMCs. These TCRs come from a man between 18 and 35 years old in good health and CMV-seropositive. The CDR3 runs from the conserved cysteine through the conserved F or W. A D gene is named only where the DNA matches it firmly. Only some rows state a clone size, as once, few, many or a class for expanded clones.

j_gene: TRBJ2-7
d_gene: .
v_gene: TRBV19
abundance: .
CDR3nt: TGTGCCAGTAGTATAGGCCCCTCCCGAAGAGCGCGGGAGCAGTACTTC
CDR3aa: CASSIGPSRRAREQYF

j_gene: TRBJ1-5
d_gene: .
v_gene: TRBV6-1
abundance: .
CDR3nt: TGTGCCAGCAGTGATATCTATAGCAATCAGCCCCAGCATTTT
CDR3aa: CASSDIYSNQPQHF

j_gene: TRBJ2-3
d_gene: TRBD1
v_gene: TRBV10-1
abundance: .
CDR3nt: TGCGCCAGCAGTGCCCGCCGACAGGGGGCCGGCACAGATACGCAGTATTTT
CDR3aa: CASSARRQGAGTDTQYF

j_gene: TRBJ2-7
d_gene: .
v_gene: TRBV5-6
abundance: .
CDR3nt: TGTGCCAGCAGCTTCGGAGCTGACGAGCAGTACTTC
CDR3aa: CASSFGADEQYF

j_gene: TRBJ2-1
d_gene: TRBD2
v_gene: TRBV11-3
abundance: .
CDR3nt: TGTGCCAGCAGCCGGGGGGGGTCTAGCGGGAGGTACAATGAGCAGTTCTTC
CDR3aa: CASSRGGSSGRYNEQFF

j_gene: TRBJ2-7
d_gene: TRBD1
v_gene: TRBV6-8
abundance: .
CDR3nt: TGTGCCAGCAGTCAAGAGACAGGGAACGAGCAGTACTTC
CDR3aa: CASSQETGNEQYF

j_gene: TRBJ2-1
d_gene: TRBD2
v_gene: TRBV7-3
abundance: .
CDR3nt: TGTGCCAGCAGCCCAACTAGCGGGATCGGCAATGAGCAGTTCTTC
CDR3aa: CASSPTSGIGNEQFF

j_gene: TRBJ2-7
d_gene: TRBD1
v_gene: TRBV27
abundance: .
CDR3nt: TGTGCCAGCAGTTCGTCCCCTTGGGACAGGGGTTCCTACGAGCAGTACTTC
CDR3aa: CASSSSPWDRGSYEQYF

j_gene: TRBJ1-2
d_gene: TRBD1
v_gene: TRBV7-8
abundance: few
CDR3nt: TGTGCCAGCAGCTCGACAGGGGGAGACTATGGCTACACCTTC
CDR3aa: CASSSTGGDYGYTF

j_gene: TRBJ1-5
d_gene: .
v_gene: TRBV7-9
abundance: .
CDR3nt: TGTGCCAGCAGCCCTACAGGGACAAGCAATCAGCCCCAGCATTTT
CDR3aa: CASSPTGTSNQPQHF

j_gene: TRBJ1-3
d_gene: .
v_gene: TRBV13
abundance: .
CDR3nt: TGTGCCAGCAGCTTAGGACAAGGAAACACCATATATTTT
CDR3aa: CASSLGQGNTIYF

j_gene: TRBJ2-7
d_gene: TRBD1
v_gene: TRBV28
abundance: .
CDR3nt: TGTGCCAGCAGTTCACTGAATAGGACAGGATCTTACGAGCAGTACTTC
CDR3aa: CASSSLNRTGSYEQYF

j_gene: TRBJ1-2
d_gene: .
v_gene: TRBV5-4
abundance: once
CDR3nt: TGTGCCAGCAGCTTGGCGGTCGCTTCCTATGGCTACACCTTC
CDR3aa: CASSLAVASYGYTF

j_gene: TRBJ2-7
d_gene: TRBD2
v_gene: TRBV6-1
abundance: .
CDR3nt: TGTGCCAGCACCACCGAGGCGGGAGGGCCCTACGAGCAGTACTTC
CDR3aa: CASTTEAGGPYEQYF

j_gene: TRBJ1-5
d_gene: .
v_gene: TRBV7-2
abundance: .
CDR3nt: TGTGCCAGCAGCCTACAGGGAGTGGGGCAGCCCCAGCATTTT
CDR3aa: CASSLQGVGQPQHF

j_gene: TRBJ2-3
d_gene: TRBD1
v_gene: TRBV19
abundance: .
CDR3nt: TGTGCCAGTAGTCCCAACAGGGGGCAAGGTCCCACAGATACGCAGTATTTT
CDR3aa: CASSPNRGQGPTDTQYF

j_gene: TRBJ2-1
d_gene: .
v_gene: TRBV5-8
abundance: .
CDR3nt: TGTGCCAGCAGCTTCTACAGGCAGAGCTCCTACAATGAGCAGTTCTTC
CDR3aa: CASSFYRQSSYNEQFF

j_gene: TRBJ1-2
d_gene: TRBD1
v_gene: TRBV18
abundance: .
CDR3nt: TGTGCCAGCTCACCCGTGGACAGGGAAGGTGGCTACACCTTC
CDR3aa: CASSPVDREGGYTF

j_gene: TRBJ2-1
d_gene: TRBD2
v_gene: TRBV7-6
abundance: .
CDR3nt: TGTGCCAGCAGTGAGGGAGGGGCGAAACAGTTCTTC
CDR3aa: CASSEGGAKQFF

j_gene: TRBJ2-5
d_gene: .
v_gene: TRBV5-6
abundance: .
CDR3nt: TGTGCCAGTTCCGGGTTCCCTCGAGAGACCCAGTACTTC
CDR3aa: CASSGFPRETQYF

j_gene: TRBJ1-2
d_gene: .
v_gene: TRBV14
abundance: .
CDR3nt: TGTGCCAGCAGCCATACTTCGGTGGGGGACTCTAACTATGGCTACACCTTC
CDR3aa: CASSHTSVGDSNYGYTF

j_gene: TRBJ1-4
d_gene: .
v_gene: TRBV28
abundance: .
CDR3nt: TGTGCCAGCAGTACAACCTCGTCCGCTAATGAAAAACTGTTTTTT
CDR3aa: CASSTTSSANEKLFF

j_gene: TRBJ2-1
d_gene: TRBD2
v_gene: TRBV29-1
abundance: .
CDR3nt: TGCAGCGTCGAGAGCATAGCGGGAGTCTACAATGAGCAGTTCTTC
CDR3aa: CSVESIAGVYNEQFF

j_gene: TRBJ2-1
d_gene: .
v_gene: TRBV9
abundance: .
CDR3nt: TGTGCCAGCAGCAAAGAGGAGGGGTGGGAGCAGTTCTTC
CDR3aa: CASSKEEGWEQFF

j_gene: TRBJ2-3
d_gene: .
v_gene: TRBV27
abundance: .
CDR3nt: TGTGCCAGCAGTTTAACGTGGGACACGCTGTATTTT
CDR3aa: CASSLTWDTLYF

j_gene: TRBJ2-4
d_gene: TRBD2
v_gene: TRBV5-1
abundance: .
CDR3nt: TGCGCCAGCAGCTCGAGACTAGCGGGGTCCAAAAACATTCAGTACTTC
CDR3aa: CASSSRLAGSKNIQYF

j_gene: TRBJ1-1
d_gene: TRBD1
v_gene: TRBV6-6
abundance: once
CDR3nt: TGTGCCAGCAGGAGACAGGGTGCGGCCACTGAAGCTTTCTTT
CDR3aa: CASRRQGAATEAFF

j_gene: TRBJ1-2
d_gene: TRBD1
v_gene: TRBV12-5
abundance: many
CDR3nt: TGTGCTAGTGGTGACAGGGGGAAAAACTATGGCTACACCTTC
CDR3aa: CASGDRGKNYGYTF

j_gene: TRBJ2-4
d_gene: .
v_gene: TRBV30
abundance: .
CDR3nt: TGTGCCTGGGGGCGGGTGGGTGGCAAAAACATTCAGTACTTC
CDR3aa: CAWGRVGGKNIQYF

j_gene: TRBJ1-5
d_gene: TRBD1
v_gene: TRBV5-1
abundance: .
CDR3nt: TGCGCCAGCAGCCCGGGACAGGGGGTCGGTCAGCCCCAGCATTTT
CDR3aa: CASSPGQGVGQPQHF

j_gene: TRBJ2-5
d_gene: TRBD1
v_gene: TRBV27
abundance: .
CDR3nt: TGTGCCAGCAGTTCCTCGACAGGGGTTGGGGAGACCCAGTACTTC
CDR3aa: CASSSSTGVGETQYF

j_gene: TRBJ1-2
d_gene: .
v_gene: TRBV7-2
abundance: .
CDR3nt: TGTGCCAGCAGCTTAGCGGGACCGCGGGAAGGCTACACCTTC
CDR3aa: CASSLAGPREGYTF

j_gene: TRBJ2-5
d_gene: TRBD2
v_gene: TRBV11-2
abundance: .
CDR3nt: TGTGCCAGCAGCTCCAGGCCTAGCGGGAGGAGGAGATCAGAGACCCAGTACTTC
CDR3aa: CASSSRPSGRRRSETQYF

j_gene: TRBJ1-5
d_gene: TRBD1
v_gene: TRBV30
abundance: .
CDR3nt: TGTGCCTGGAGTGTCGAGGACAGGGGCAATCAGCCCCAGCATTTT
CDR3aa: CAWSVEDRGNQPQHF

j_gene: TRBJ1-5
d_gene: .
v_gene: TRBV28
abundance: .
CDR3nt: TGTGCCAGCAGGCACGTCAGGCTCCGTGAGAGTCAGCCCCAGCATTTT
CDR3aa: CASRHVRLRESQPQHF

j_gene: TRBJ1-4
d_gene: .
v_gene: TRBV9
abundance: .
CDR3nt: TGTGCCAGCAGCGTAGGAGGGCAGGGAGGTGAAAAACTGTTTTTT
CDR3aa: CASSVGGQGGEKLFF

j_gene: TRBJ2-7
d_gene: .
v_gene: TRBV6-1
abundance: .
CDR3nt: TGTGCCAGCAGTGAAGCGCGAGGAGACGAGCAGTACTTC
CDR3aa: CASSEARGDEQYF

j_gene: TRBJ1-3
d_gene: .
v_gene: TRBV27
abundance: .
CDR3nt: TGTGCCAGCAGTCCCTTTAGTGGAAACACCATATATTTT
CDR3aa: CASSPFSGNTIYF

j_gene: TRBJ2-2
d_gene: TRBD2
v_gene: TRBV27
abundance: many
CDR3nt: TGTGCCAGCAGTTGGACTAGCGGGAGTGGCGGGGAGCTGTTTTTT
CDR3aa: CASSWTSGSGGELFF

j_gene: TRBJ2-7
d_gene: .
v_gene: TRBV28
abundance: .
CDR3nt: TGTGCCGTCCGTATGGCTAGCGCGAGGCGCTACGAGCAGTACTTC
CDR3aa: CAVRMASARRYEQYF

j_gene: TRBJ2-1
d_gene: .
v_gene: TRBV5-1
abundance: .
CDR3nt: TGCGCCAGCAGCTTGCAAGAGGCGGGCGAGGTGCGGTTCTTC
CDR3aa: CASSLQEAGEVRFF

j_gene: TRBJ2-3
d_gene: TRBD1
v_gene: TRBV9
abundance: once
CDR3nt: TGTGCCAGCAGCGGCGGAGGACAGGCGATCACAGATACGCAGTATTTT
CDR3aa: CASSGGGQAITDTQYF

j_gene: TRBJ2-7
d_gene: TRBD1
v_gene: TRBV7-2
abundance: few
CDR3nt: TGTGCCAGCAGCGCAGGACAGGGGGCATCCTACGAGCAGTACTTC
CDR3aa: CASSAGQGASYEQYF